Below, 32 T cell receptor beta chains from the same sample are listed, as sequenced in a study of blood T cell repertoires in COVID-19. Clones were read by immunoSEQ multiplex PCR, and TCRdb kept only the in-frame ones, dropping some. The repertoire includes fewer than 25,000 clones, 86% of them detected once, and 9% to 15% sits in the top ten. The specimen sequenced was peripheral blood. These receptors all stem from a woman over 75 with active or convalescent COVID-19.

The rearrangement links TRBV6-6 to TRBJ2-6; tentative D call: TRBD1 (6 bases). CDR3 length: 17 amino acids. Germline V lookup: CDR1 MNHNY, CDR2 SVGAGI (reference sequence). Trimming removed 5 bases at V and 0 bases at J, with 14 bases between. CDR3 residues: CASSLQGLSSGANVLTF. DNA for the CDR3: TGTGCCAGCAGTCTTCAGGGGCTAAGCTCTGGGGCCAACGTCCTGACTTTC.

The rearrangement links TRBV27 to TRBJ1-4; no firm D call. Germline loops: CDR1 MNHEY, CDR2 SMNVEV (reference sequence). This CDR3 contains 18 residues. V dropped 6 bases and J dropped 10 bases, with 30 bases sitting between them. In DNA, the CDR3 is TGTGCCAGCAGGAGCGGGCAACACCAGCAGTTTCCCGGCGGAAAACTGTTTTTT. It specifies CASRSGQHQQFPGGKLFF.

The chain couples TRBV27 to TRBJ2-7, with 9 bases fitting TRBD2. The V segment lost 2 bases and the J segment 2 bases; nucleotides outside the gene matches: 4. The CDR3 is made up of 15 amino acids. From germline, CDR1 is MNHEY and CDR2 SMNVEV (reference sequence). Here the CDR3 reads CASSLSGGRAYEQYF. The CDR3 nucleotides are TGTGCCAGCAGTTTAAGTGGCGGGAGGGCCTACGAGCAGTACTTC.

The rearrangement joins TRBV7-9 to TRBJ1-2; D is undetermined. The V gene lost 1 base and the J gene lost 4 bases, with 4 bases spanning the gap. In germline, CDR1 is SEHNR, CDR2 FQNEAQ (reference sequence). The CDR3 contains 12 residues. CDR3 sequence: CASSLDFYGYTF. CDR3 bases: TGTGCCAGCAGCTTAGACTTCTATGGCTACACCTTC.

This rearrangement joins TRBV18 to TRBJ1-1; D remains unclear. The CDR3 contains 14 residues. The germline CDR1 and CDR2 sequences are KGHSH and LQKENI. V lost 3 bases, J lost 4 bases, and 12 bases lay in between. CDR3 amino acids: CASSPLDEGTEAFF. The DNA of the CDR3 is TGTGCCAGCTCACCCCTTGACGAGGGCACTGAAGCTTTCTTT.

Comment on this clone: The junction departs from the called germline gene at one end, perhaps through a read error. The chain links TRBV4-2 to TRBJ2-5; 11 bases agree with TRBD2. From germline, CDR1 is LGHNA and CDR2 YNFKEQ. This CDR3 is 18 amino acids long. CDR3 in amino acids: CASSHRVAGGTVKEIQYF. CDR3 in DNA: TGTGCCAGCAGCCATCGAGTAGCGGGAGGGACGGTTAAAGAGATCCAGTACTTC.

This chain joins TRBV18 and TRBJ2-5; 8 positions match TRBD1. The length of the CDR3 is 14 residues. V shed 3 bases, J shed 4 bases, and the junction held 4 bases outside the gene matches. Germline loops: CDR1 KGHSH, CDR2 LQKENI. CDR3 sequence (DNA): TGTGCCAGCTCACCGACAGGGGCCGGAGAGACCCAGTACTTC. Amino acids: CASSPTGAGETQYF.

The chain has TRBV6-2 or TRBV6-3 and TRBJ2-4; a possible D gene is TRBD2 (6 bases). The CDR3 has 15 residues. Trimming took 5 bases from V and 5 from J, leaving 16 bases between them. Per the germline V gene, CDR1 is MNHEY and CDR2 is SVGEGT. CDR3 region: CASSTGVFGENIQYF. The DNA of the CDR3 is TGTGCCAGCAGTACGGGGGTGTTTGGCGAAAACATTCAGTACTTC.

The gene calls are TRBV28 and TRBJ1-3; D possibly corresponds to TRBD1 (6 bases). V gave up 3 bases and J gave up 4 bases, with 13 bases separating them. CDR3 length equals 15 residues. Germline assignment: CDR1 MDHEN and CDR2 SYDVKM. The CDR3 sequence: CASSFGGGVGNTIYF. CDR3 in DNA: TGTGCCAGCAGTTTCGGGGGGGGCGTGGGAAACACCATATATTTT.

The V and J genes are TRBV4-2 and TRBJ1-5; 7 bases are shared with TRBD1. This CDR3 region has 15 residues. Germline V CDR1 and CDR2: LGHNA, YNFKEQ. J lost 4 bases, V lost 4 bases, and 7 bases had no gene match. The CDR3 coding sequence is TGTGCCAGCAGCCGGGGTGGGACAGAGAATCAGCCCCAGCATTTT. Its protein product is CASSRGGTENQPQHF.

The chain employs TRBV27 and TRBJ2-7; possibly TRBD1 for D (6 bases). Deletions cut 2 bases from V and 6 bases from J, with 11 bases between. Germline V gene lookup returns CDR1 MNHEY and CDR2 SMNVEV (reference sequence). The CDR3 has 13 amino acids. CDR3 sequence (DNA): TGTGCCAGCAGTTTAACAGGGTGGGGCGAGCAGTACTTC. As protein: CASSLTGWGEQYF.

This chain connects TRBV7-5 to TRBJ2-5; TRBD2 is the table's D call and was not checked against the DNA. TRBV7-5 is listed as a pseudogene. This CDR3 comprises 14 residues. The CDR3 spells CATIWAGGRETQYF. The CDR3 DNA sequence: TGTGCCACAATCTGGGCGGGGGGGCGAGAGACCCAGTACTTC.

This CDR3 reads CASSRRGGGNQPQHF. The CDR3 DNA reads TGTGCCAGCAGTCGTAGAGGGGGTGGCAATCAGCCCCAGCATTTT. The genes are TRBV7-2 and TRBJ1-5; the D gene is possibly TRBD1 (6 bases). The V end lost 6 bases, the J end lost 2 bases, and 14 bases lay between the germline ends. The CDR3 spans 15 residues. Germline V gene sequence: CDR1 SGHTA, CDR2 FQGNSA.

This rearrangement joins TRBV5-6 to TRBJ1-5; tentatively, D is TRBD1 (5 bases). V was trimmed by 3 bases and J by 0 bases, leaving 13 bases between them. This CDR3 comprises 16 residues. Germline V gives CDR1 SGHDT, CDR2 YYEEEE. The CDR3: CASSYSGVYSNQPQHF. The CDR3 DNA is TGTGCCAGCAGCTACTCGGGGGTATATAGCAATCAGCCCCAGCATTTT. Complete variable domain (other parts from reference TRBV5-6 and TRBJ1-5): DAGVTQSPTHLIKTRGQQVTLRCSPKSGHDTVSWYQQALGQGPQFIFQYYEEEERQRGNFPDRFSGHQFPNYSSELNVNALLLGDSALYLCASSYSGVYSNQPQHFGDGTRLSIL.

The chain joins TRBV5-1 to TRBJ2-7; 12 bases match TRBD1. The CDR3 consists of 19 residues. With V trimmed by 1 base and J by 1 base, 12 bases remained unmatched. Germline values: CDR1 SGHRS, CDR2 YFSETQ. Here the CDR3 reads CASSLYPPGQGASSYEQYF. Written as DNA, the CDR3 is TGCGCCAGCAGCTTGTACCCACCGGGACAGGGGGCAAGTTCCTACGAGCAGTACTTC. Full variable domain (rest looked up from reference TRBV5-1 and TRBJ2-7): KAGVTQTPRYLIKTRGQQVTLSCSPISGHRSVSWYQQTPGQGLQFLFEYFSETQRNKGNFPGRFSGRQFSNSRSEMNVSTLELGDSALYLCASSLYPPGQGASSYEQYFGPGTRLTVT.

The rearrangement links TRBV4-2 to TRBJ1-2, with D unresolved. Trimming removed 1 base from V and 2 bases from J, with 17 bases in between. Germline CDR1 is LGHNA and CDR2 is YNFKEQ. This CDR3 has 17 residues. CDR3 region: CASSQVVSRFSNYGYTF. The CDR3 DNA is TGTGCCAGCAGCCAAGTCGTGTCAAGGTTTAGCAACTATGGCTACACCTTC.

The chain recombines TRBV10-3 with TRBJ1-1; 7 nucleotides agree with TRBD1. The CDR3 consists of 13 residues. Germline loops: CDR1 ENHRY, CDR2 SYGVKD. The V gene end was trimmed by 6 bases and the J gene end by 2 bases; junction bases not matched to a gene: 3. CDR3 nucleotides: TGTGCCATCAGGAGACAGGGTAACACTGAAGCTTTCTTT. Its protein is CAIRRQGNTEAFF.

Here the CDR3 reads CASRGQGANNQPQHF. CDR3 bases: TGTGCCAGCAGGGGACAGGGGGCTAACAATCAGCCCCAGCATTTT. This sequence joins TRBV2 and TRBJ1-5; 12 bases line up with TRBD1. The CDR3 loop spans 15 amino acids. J gave up 3 bases and V 6 bases, and 3 bases lay outside the gene matches. Germline-derived CDR1 and CDR2 are SNHLY and FYNNEI.

This chain uses TRBV6-1 with TRBJ2-7; the D gene is possibly TRBD1 (5 bases). V was trimmed by 0 bases and J by 4 bases, leaving 13 bases between them. This CDR3 contains 15 residues. The germline V gene encodes CDR1 MNHNS and CDR2 SASEGT. The CDR3 protein is CASSEAAAGRYEQYF. Written as DNA, the CDR3 is TGTGCCAGCAGTGAAGCTGCCGCAGGGCGGTACGAGCAGTACTTC.

This clone appeared a single time. The rearrangement joins TRBV6-2 or TRBV6-3 to TRBJ2-5; D possibly corresponds to TRBD2 (6 bases). CDR1 is MNHEY and CDR2 is SVGEGT in the germline V gene. This CDR3 region has 13 residues. Trimming shortened V by 0 bases and J by 7 bases, and 9 bases separated the two germline ends. Here the CDR3 reads CASSYSGRGTQYF. CDR3 bases: TGTGCCAGCAGTTACTCCGGGCGGGGGACCCAGTACTTC.

The chain links TRBV10-1 to TRBJ2-7; 9 bases are shared with TRBD1. The V and J ends lost 6 bases and 4 bases, in that order; junction bases with no gene match: 10. Germline-derived CDR1 and CDR2 are WNHNN and SYGVQD (reference sequence). CDR3 length: 15 residues. Written as DNA, the CDR3 is TGCGCCAGCAGCGACGCCGGGACAGGGAATTACGAGCAGTACTTC. As protein: CASSDAGTGNYEQYF.

V is TRBV7-9 and J is TRBJ1-5; D not resolved. This CDR3 contains 12 residues. Germline assignment: CDR1 SEHNR and CDR2 FQNEAQ (reference sequence). Trimming removed 4 bases at V and 6 bases at J, with 7 bases between. The CDR3 reads CASSSFGQPQHF. Written as DNA, the CDR3 is TGTGCCAGCAGCTCCTTCGGTCAGCCCCAGCATTTT. The complete variable domain, with remaining parts taken from reference TRBV7-9 and TRBJ1-5, reads DTGVSQNPRHKITKRGQNVTFRCDPISEHNRLYWYRQTLGQGPEFLTYFQNEAQLEKSRLLSDRFSAERPKGSFSTLEIQRTEQGDSAMYLCASSSFGQPQHFGDGTRLSIL.

This clone was seen a handful of times. The V and J genes are TRBV7-9 and TRBJ1-1; 9 bases match TRBD1. The germline CDR1 and CDR2 sequences are SEHNR and FQNEAQ (reference sequence). The CDR3 is made up of 14 amino acids. With V trimmed by 5 bases and J by 6 bases, 7 bases remained unmatched. The CDR3 coding sequence is TGTGCCAGCAGCGACATCCGGACAGGGGCTGAAGCTTTCTTT. It is translated as CASSDIRTGAEAFF.

The chain combines TRBV7-9 with TRBJ2-1; D might be TRBD2 (5 bases). The V and J ends lost 5 bases and 5 bases respectively, with 16 bases between them. The CDR3 extends over 15 amino acids. The V gene's germline CDR1 is SEHNR and CDR2 FQNEAQ (reference sequence). In nucleotides, the CDR3 is TGTGCCAGCAGCGACTCCTTAGCGAGAAACAATGAGCAGTTCTTC. Amino acid sequence: CASSDSLARNNEQFF. Together with reference TRBV7-9 and TRBJ2-1, the CDR3 gives the full variable domain: DTGVSQNPRHKITKRGQNVTFRCDPISEHNRLYWYRQTLGQGPEFLTYFQNEAQLEKSRLLSDRFSAERPKGSFSTLEIQRTEQGDSAMYLCASSDSLARNNEQFFGPGTRLTVL.

The rearrangement links TRBV12-3 or TRBV12-4 to TRBJ1-1, with D possibly matching TRBD1 (5 bases). Trimming cost V 3 bases and J 11 bases, with 13 bases left between them. The CDR3 runs 12 residues. DNA for the CDR3: TGTGCCAGCAGTTTGGGGGGTGGAGAGGCTTTCTTT. Protein: CASSLGGGEAFF.

This clone was seen only once. The CDR3 spells CASSQAGGSETQYF. The CDR3 bases are TGCGCCAGCAGCCAGGCGGGGGGGTCAGAGACCCAGTACTTC. J is TRBJ2-5 and V is TRBV4-1; 9 bases line up with TRBD2. The V segment lost 3 bases and the J segment 4 bases; nucleotides outside the gene matches: 3. The CDR3 has 14 amino acids. In germline, CDR1 is MGHRA, CDR2 YSYEKL.

The J gene is TRBJ2-3, the V gene TRBV5-1, with D possibly matching TRBD1 (5 bases). V lost 0 bases, J lost 1 base, and 12 bases lay in between. The CDR3 spans 16 residues. Germline V gives CDR1 SGHRS, CDR2 YFSETQ. CDR3 amino acids: CASSLEGVGGTDTQYF. The CDR3, as DNA: TGCGCCAGCAGCTTGGAGGGCGTAGGGGGCACAGATACGCAGTATTTT.

The V gene is TRBV11-2, the J gene TRBJ2-7; D perhaps matches TRBD2 (5 bases). This CDR3 is built from 13 residues. Trimming stripped 1 base from V and 4 bases from J, with 8 bases between. Germline assignment: CDR1 SGHAT and CDR2 FQNNGV. CDR3 DNA sequence: TGTGCCAGCAGCTTAGTTCGGGGTTACGAGCAGTACTTC. Its protein product is CASSLVRGYEQYF.

The chain joins TRBV7-9 to TRBJ2-6; the match to TRBD1 covers 9 bases. The junction had 4 bases not matched to a gene; V was cut back by 4 bases and J by 0 bases. Germline V lookup: CDR1 SEHNR, CDR2 FQNEAQ (reference sequence). The CDR3 is 17 amino acids. The CDR3 protein is CASSWGTGRSGANVLTF. The CDR3 DNA follows: TGTGCCAGCAGCTGGGGGACAGGGCGCTCTGGGGCCAACGTCCTGACTTTC.

V is TRBV19 and J is TRBJ1-4, with 9 nucleotides matching TRBD1. V shed 4 bases and J 3 bases; nucleotides not matched to a gene: 3. The CDR3 spans 15 residues. The germline V gene has CDR1 LNHDA and CDR2 SQIVND (reference sequence). The CDR3 is CASSTTGGPNEKLFF. As DNA, the CDR3 is TGTGCCAGTAGTACGACAGGGGGACCTAATGAAAAACTGTTTTTT.

The chain combines TRBV7-2 with TRBJ1-2; the D is unclear. The CDR3 is made up of 15 amino acids. Germline V gene sequence: CDR1 SGHTA, CDR2 FQGNSA. The germline V and J ends were trimmed by 7 bases and 4 bases, with 19 bases remaining between them. Written as DNA, the CDR3 is TGTGCCAGCAACCCAGCGGGCACCACATCCTATGGCTACACCTTC. Its protein is CASNPAGTTSYGYTF.

This chain joins TRBV7-9 and TRBJ1-4; unclear D gene. The germline V gene encodes CDR1 SEHNR and CDR2 FQNEAQ (reference sequence). CDR3 length: 15 residues. The V and J ends lost 1 base and 5 bases respectively, with 11 bases between them. CDR3 bases: TGTGCCAGCAGCTTAGAGGCAGGCTTAAATGAAAAACTGTTTTTT. It is translated as CASSLEAGLNEKLFF. Using reference TRBV7-9 and TRBJ1-4 for the parts outside the CDR3, the full variable domain is DTGVSQNPRHKITKRGQNVTFRCDPISEHNRLYWYRQTLGQGPEFLTYFQNEAQLEKSRLLSDRFSAERPKGSFSTLEIQRTEQGDSAMYLCASSLEAGLNEKLFFGSGTQLSVL.